This passage covers 15 T cell receptor beta chains from one sample sequenced in a study of T cell responses to AZD1222 COVID-19 vaccine. Sequencing used immunoSEQ multiplex PCR; TCRdb keeps in-frame clones, though not all of them. The sample shows 110,000 or so clones, 88% of them seen only once. Sequencing used peripheral blood, obtained 28 days after the second AZD1222 dose. The source of these receptors is an adult who received the AZD1222 COVID-19 vaccine.

The rearrangement uses TRBV24-1 and TRBJ2-2; unclear D gene. The CDR3 consists of 15 residues. V dropped 4 bases and J dropped 5 bases, with 13 bases sitting between them. The germline CDR1 and CDR2 sequences are KGHDR and SFDVKD. CDR3 DNA: TGTGCCACCAGTGACGGCCAGCTATCTACCGGGGAGCTGTTTTTT. As protein: CATSDGQLSTGELFF.

This sequence joins TRBV20-1 and TRBJ1-1, with TRBD1 matching 8 bases. Unmatched junction bases numbered 4, after V lost 3 bases and J lost 7 bases. CDR3 size: 12 residues. Germline V lookup: CDR1 DFQATT, CDR2 SNEGSKA (reference sequence). The CDR3: CSASPGTGEAFF. The CDR3 DNA reads as TGCAGTGCTAGTCCCGGGACAGGTGAAGCTTTCTTT.

The chain combines TRBV30 with TRBJ1-1; 9 bases match TRBD1. The CDR3 has 14 residues. V trimming: 5 bases; J trimming: 4 bases; junction bases outside the gene matches: 8. Germline CDR1 is GTSNPN and CDR2 is SVGIG (reference sequence). The CDR3 DNA reads as TGTGCCTGGCGATACGGGACAGGGATCACTGAAGCTTTCTTT. Translated, it gives CAWRYGTGITEAFF.

In this sample, this clone turned up once. The genes are TRBV5-6 and TRBJ2-7; D is unresolved. Germline CDR1 and CDR2: SGHDT and YYEEEE. The CDR3 is 14 residues long. V was clipped by 0 bases and J by 0 bases, with 7 bases between them. The DNA of the CDR3 is TGTGCCAGCAGCTTGGCAGCGAGCTCCTACGAGCAGTACTTC. As protein: CASSLAASSYEQYF.

This clone was seen a single time. The chain recombines TRBV4-1 with TRBJ2-1; tentative D call: TRBD2 (5 bases). The V gene lost 0 bases and the J gene lost 4 bases, with 10 bases spanning the gap. CDR1 and CDR2 (germline): MGHRA, YSYEKL. The CDR3 extends over 15 amino acids. CDR3 residues: CASSQDFTRYNEQFF. The CDR3 bases are TGCGCCAGCAGCCAAGATTTTACTAGGTACAATGAGCAGTTCTTC.

The V and J genes are TRBV7-2 and TRBJ1-5, with a tentative D call TRBD1 (5 bases). The germline V gene has CDR1 SGHTA and CDR2 FQGNSA. V gave up 2 bases and J gave up 4 bases, with 12 bases separating them. The CDR3 is made up of 15 amino acids. The CDR3 protein is CASSLTGGGNQPQHF. CDR3 nucleotides: TGTGCCAGCAGCTTAACGGGGGGTGGGAATCAGCCCCAGCATTTT.

This clone appeared once. This chain links TRBV5-6 with TRBJ1-2; D gene unclear. The ends were cut back, 4 bases at V and 6 bases at J, with 16 bases in the middle. Germline loops: CDR1 SGHDT, CDR2 YYEEEE. The CDR3 is made up of 14 amino acids. The CDR3 spells CASSTSPGGDGYTF. The DNA of the CDR3 is TGTGCCAGCAGCACGAGCCCCGGTGGGGATGGCTACACCTTC. Variable domain in full (rest from reference TRBV5-6 and TRBJ1-2): DAGVTQSPTHLIKTRGQQVTLRCSPKSGHDTVSWYQQALGQGPQFIFQYYEEEERQRGNFPDRFSGHQFPNYSSELNVNALLLGDSALYLCASSTSPGGDGYTFGSGTRLTVV.

The V and J genes are TRBV5-1 and TRBJ1-1; D remains unclear. CDR1 is SGHRS and CDR2 is YFSETQ in the germline V gene. The CDR3 is 12 residues long. V was trimmed by 3 bases and J by 3 bases, leaving 6 bases between them. The CDR3 spells CASSYDDTEAFF. The CDR3 DNA sequence: TGCGCCAGCAGCTATGACGACACTGAAGCTTTCTTT.

This clone appeared a few times. The rearrangement uses TRBV27 and TRBJ1-3; D perhaps matches TRBD1 (5 bases). Germline CDR1 and CDR2: MNHEY and SMNVEV (reference sequence). V was shortened by 3 bases and J by 4 bases, with 13 bases between the two germline ends. There are 15 residues in the CDR3. The CDR3 loop reads CASSFQGLRGNTIYF. CDR3 in DNA: TGTGCCAGCAGTTTTCAGGGATTGCGGGGAAACACCATATATTTT.

V gene TRBV9 combines with J gene TRBJ2-3; TRBD1 is a possible D gene (6 bases). The CDR3 spans 15 residues. From germline, CDR1 is SGDLS and CDR2 YYNGEE. The germline V and J ends were trimmed by 1 base and 10 bases, with 19 bases remaining between them. CDR3 region: CASSVTSGESESQYF. CDR3 sequence (DNA): TGTGCCAGCAGCGTAACCTCAGGGGAGTCGGAGTCGCAGTATTTT.

The chain has TRBV7-3 and TRBJ2-5; D is ambiguous. V lost 4 bases and J lost 2, with 14 bases in between. From germline, CDR1 is SGHTA and CDR2 FQGTGA. The CDR3 consists of 15 residues. The CDR3 DNA reads TGTGCCAGCAGCTGGACGAATGGACCACAAGAGACCCAGTACTTC. Its translation is CASSWTNGPQETQYF.

The chain joins TRBV5-6 to TRBJ1-5; D is undetermined. The CDR3 is 12 residues long. Germline assignment: CDR1 SGHDT and CDR2 YYEEEE. Trimming removed 3 bases from V and 6 bases from J, with 7 bases in between. DNA for the CDR3: TGTGCCAGCAGCTCGCCCTCTCAGCCCCAGCATTTT. Its translation is CASSSPSQPQHF.

The genes are TRBV5-5 and TRBJ2-2; tentatively, D is TRBD1 (6 bases). Trimming removed 3 bases from V and 4 bases from J, with 22 bases in between. The CDR3 runs 18 residues. CDR1 and CDR2 (germline): SGHKS, YYEKEE (reference sequence). As DNA, the CDR3 is TGTGCCAGCAGCTCTACATTCCTTTTCCGAGGGGGCACCGGGGAGCTGTTTTTT. Translated, it gives CASSSTFLFRGGTGELFF.

V is TRBV6-2 or TRBV6-3 and J is TRBJ1-1; 9 positions match TRBD1. The V segment lost 2 bases and the J segment 8 bases; nucleotides outside the gene matches: 3. Germline V gives CDR1 MNHEY, CDR2 SVGEGT. This CDR3 has 13 residues. The CDR3 is CASSYGTGGEAFF. CDR3 sequence (DNA): TGTGCCAGCAGTTACGGTACAGGGGGCGAAGCTTTCTTT.

Here the CDR3 DNA reads TGCAGTGCTAGTTTGGCTAGCGGGAACAATGAGCAGTTCTTC. Protein: CSASLASGNNEQFF. The genes are TRBV20-1 and TRBJ2-1; 9 bases map to TRBD2. Germline CDR1 DFQATT, CDR2 SNEGSKA (reference sequence). The CDR3 has 14 residues. J was trimmed by 5 bases and V by 3 bases; bases with no gene match: 5.